A selection of T cell receptor beta chains follows, all from one sample in a study of a mutant IDH1 vaccine in newly diagnosed glioma. Libraries were prepared by immunoSEQ multiplex PCR; TCRdb keeps only in-frame clonotypes and omits some of them. The table lists about 44,000 clones, 81% of them singletons, with around 4.5% in the top ten. Their recognized antigens are unknown. The sequences come from PBMCs, collected from a glioma patient whose treatment included an IDH1 peptide vaccine. These receptors were collected from a woman aged 40 to 50 with glioma. Some clones in this sample may be carry-over from other donors' samples. Each CDR3 is given with its conserved first and last residue. The order of the fields is D gene, V gene, J gene, clone size, CDR3 protein. A D gene is named only where the DNA matches it firmly. The size entry is marked missing in some rows and otherwise reads once, few, many or a size class.

TRBD1	TRBV7-9	TRBJ2-7	NA	CASSSGTEILYEQYF
NA	TRBV20-1	TRBJ2-7	NA	CSAPRGATRNF
TRBD2	TRBV28	TRBJ2-2	few	CASSSGTSGKWYLSNTGELFF
NA	TRBV7-9	TRBJ1-2	few	CASSLVGGSRGYTF
NA	TRBV29-1	TRBJ2-1	NA	CSVELTRLEQFF
TRBD1	TRBV6-4	TRBJ1-5	few	CAVRRGRGPQHF
NA	TRBV19	TRBJ2-6	NA	CASQGGAGANVLTF
NA	TRBV9	TRBJ1-2	once	CASALGGGHYYGYTF
NA	TRBV11-2	TRBJ2-7	once	CASSPQTRVEQYF
NA	TRBV5-4	TRBJ1-4	NA	CASRETTNEKLFF
TRBD2	TRBV10-3	TRBJ2-1	NA	CAIRLGTSDNEQFF